This TCR beta chain was identified in a study of T cells in tuberculosis. In the study overall: The T cells targeted glucose monomycolate, a mycobacterial lipid, via CD1B.

TCRdb's table, derived via immunoSEQ multiplex PCR, lists solely in-frame clones and lacks some. This table holds 40,000 to 50,000 clones, approximately 95% found once. The CDR3 is 12 amino acids. The germline V gene encodes CDR1 MDHEN and CDR2 SYDVKM. Trimming stripped 7 bases from V and 4 bases from J, with 10 bases between. Adolescents were screened for latent TB by skin test and IGRA. Sequencing used PBMCs. The sequence was obtained from a donor aged 10-35 years with latent tuberculosis or without tuberculosis infection. The chain joins TRBV28 to TRBJ1-2; possible D gene TRBD1, 5 bases. CDR3 sequence reads: CASMETGYGYTF. For the CDR3, the DNA is TGTGCCAGCATGGAAACAGGCTATGGCTACACCTTC.